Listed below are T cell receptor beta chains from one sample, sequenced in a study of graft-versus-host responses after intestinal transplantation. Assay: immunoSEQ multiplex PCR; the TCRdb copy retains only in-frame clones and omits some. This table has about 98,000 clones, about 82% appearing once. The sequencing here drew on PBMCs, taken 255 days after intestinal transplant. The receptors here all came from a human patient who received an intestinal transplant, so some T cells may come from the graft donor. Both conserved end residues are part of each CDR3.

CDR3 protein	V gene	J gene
CASSQRTVTEAFF	TRBV6-5	TRBJ1-1
CATDLDGGGSNEQFF	TRBV6-1	TRBJ2-1
CASSLGRNTEAFF	TRBV5-4	TRBJ1-1
CAWKRLAGGLTGELFF	TRBV30	TRBJ2-2
CASSLVQGASEPQHF	TRBV27	TRBJ1-5
CASSVGGTGAGANVLTF	TRBV9	TRBJ2-6
CASSLAGYEQYF	TRBV6-5	TRBJ2-7
CASSVVTGENYGYTF	TRBV6-1	TRBJ1-2
CASSQVGDMNTEAFF	TRBV14	TRBJ1-1
CASSPIAGGDNEQFF	TRBV27	TRBJ2-1
CASSLTQGGLAEAFF	TRBV5-6	TRBJ1-1
CASSFTVNTGELFF	TRBV7-9	TRBJ2-2
CASSEHSSYNSPLHF	TRBV6-1	TRBJ1-6
CASSVGTPSDAQYF	TRBV7-3	TRBJ2-3
CAGRLAGAGNEQFF	TRBV7-2	TRBJ2-1
CASSQGLNSPLHF	TRBV19	TRBJ1-6
CASRPHRDSSHEQYF	TRBV28	TRBJ2-7
CASSPGPLAGRNEQFF	TRBV13	TRBJ2-1
CATSETLSGNQPQHF	TRBV15	TRBJ1-5
CASSERGGSYNSPLHF	TRBV10-2	TRBJ1-6
CASSDIGGQETQYF	TRBV25-1	TRBJ2-5
CASKPRQGAGNEQFF	TRBV27	TRBJ2-1
CASSRVQGYEQYF	TRBV4-1	TRBJ2-7
CASSTLRDRAYEQYF	TRBV11-2	TRBJ2-7
CASSPDRKKNTGELFF	TRBV2	TRBJ2-2
CASSLADRLYGYTF	TRBV7-8	TRBJ1-2
CASSYRDRGLGEQYF	TRBV28	TRBJ2-7
CASSPRTSFYNEQFF	TRBV7-3	TRBJ2-1